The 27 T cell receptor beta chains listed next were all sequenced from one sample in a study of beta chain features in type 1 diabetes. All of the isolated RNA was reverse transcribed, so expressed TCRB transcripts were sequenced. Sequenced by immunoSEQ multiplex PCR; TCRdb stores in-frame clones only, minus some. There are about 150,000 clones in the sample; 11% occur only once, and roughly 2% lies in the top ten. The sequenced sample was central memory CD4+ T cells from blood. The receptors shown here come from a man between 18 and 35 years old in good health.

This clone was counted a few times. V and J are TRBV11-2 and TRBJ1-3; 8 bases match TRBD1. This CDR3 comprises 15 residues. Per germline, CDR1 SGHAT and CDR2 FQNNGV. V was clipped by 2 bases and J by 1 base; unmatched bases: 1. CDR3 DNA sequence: TGTGCCAGCAGCTTACAGGGGGCGTCTGGAAACACCATATATTTT. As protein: CASSLQGASGNTIYF.

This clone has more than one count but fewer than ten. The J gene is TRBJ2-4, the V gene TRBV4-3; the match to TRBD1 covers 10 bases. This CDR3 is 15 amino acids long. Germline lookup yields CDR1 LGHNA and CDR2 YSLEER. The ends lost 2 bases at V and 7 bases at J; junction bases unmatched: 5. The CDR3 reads CASSQPGQGRNIQYF. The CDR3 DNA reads TGCGCCAGCAGCCAACCGGGACAGGGGAGGAACATTCAGTACTTC.

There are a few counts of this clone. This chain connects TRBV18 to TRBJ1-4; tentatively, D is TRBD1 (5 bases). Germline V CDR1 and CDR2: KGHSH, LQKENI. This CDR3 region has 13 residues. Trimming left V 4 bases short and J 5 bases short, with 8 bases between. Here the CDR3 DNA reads TGTGCCAGCTCACAGAGACAGAATGAAAAACTGTTTTTT. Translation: CASSQRQNEKLFF.

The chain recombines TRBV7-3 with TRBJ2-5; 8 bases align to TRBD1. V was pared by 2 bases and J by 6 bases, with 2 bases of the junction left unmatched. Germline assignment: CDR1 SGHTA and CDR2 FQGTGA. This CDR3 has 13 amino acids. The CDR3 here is CASSLDRGQTQYF. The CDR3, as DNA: TGTGCCAGCAGCTTAGACAGGGGTCAGACCCAGTACTTC.

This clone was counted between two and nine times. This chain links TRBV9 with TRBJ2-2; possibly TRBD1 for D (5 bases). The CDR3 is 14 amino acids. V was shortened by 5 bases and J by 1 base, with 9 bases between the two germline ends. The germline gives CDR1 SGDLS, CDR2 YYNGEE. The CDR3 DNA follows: TGTGCCAGCAGGGCAGGGATGAACACCGGGGAGCTGTTTTTT. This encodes CASRAGMNTGELFF.

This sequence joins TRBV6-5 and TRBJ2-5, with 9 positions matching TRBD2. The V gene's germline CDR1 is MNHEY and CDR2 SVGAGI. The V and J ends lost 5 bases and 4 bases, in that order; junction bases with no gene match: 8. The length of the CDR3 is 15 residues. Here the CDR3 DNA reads TGTGCCAGCAGTCAGACTAGCGGAGCGGGAGAGACCCAGTACTTC. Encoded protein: CASSQTSGAGETQYF.

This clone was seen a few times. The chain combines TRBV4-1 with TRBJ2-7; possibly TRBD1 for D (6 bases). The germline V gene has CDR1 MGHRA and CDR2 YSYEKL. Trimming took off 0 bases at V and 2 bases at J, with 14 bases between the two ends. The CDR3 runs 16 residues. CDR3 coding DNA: TGCGCCAGCAGCCAAGAAAGTAGCAGGGGAACCTACGAGCAGTACTTC. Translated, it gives CASSQESSRGTYEQYF.

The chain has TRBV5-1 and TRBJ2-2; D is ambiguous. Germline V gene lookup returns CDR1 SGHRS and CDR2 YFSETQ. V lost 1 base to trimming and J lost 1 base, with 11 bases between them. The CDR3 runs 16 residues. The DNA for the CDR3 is TGCGCCAGCAGCTTGCAGCCGGCTGGGAACACCGGGGAGCTGTTTTTT. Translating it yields CASSLQPAGNTGELFF. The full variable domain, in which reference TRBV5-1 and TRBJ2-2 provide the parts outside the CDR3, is KAGVTQTPRYLIKTRGQQVTLSCSPISGHRSVSWYQQTPGQGLQFLFEYFSETQRNKGNFPGRFSGRQFSNSRSEMNVSTLELGDSALYLCASSLQPAGNTGELFFGEGSRLTVL.

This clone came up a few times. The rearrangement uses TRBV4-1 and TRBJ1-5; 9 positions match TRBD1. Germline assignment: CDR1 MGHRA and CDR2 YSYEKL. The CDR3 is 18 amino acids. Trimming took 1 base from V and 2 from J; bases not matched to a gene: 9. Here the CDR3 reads CASSQASGTGIGNQPQHF. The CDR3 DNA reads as TGCGCCAGCAGCCAAGCCTCCGGGACAGGGATTGGCAATCAGCCCCAGCATTTT.

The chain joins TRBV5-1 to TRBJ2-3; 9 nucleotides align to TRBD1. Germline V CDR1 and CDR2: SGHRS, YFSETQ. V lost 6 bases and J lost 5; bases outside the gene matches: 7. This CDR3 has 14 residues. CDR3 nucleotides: TGCGCCAGCACGGCGGACAGGGGTGGAGATACGCAGTATTTT. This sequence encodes CASTADRGGDTQYF.

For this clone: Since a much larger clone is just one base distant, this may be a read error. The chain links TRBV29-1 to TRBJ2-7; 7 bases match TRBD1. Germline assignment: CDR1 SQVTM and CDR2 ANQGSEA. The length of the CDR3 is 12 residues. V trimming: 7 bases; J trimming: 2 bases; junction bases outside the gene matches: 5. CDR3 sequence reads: CSGGTGAYEQYF. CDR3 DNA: TGCAGCGGTGGAACAGGGGCCTACGAGCAGTACTTC.

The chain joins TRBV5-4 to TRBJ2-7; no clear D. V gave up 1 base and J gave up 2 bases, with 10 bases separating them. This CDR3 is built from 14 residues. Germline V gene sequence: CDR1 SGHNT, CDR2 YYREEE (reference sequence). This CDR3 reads CASSLQALPYEQYF. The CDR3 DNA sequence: TGTGCCAGCAGCTTGCAGGCACTACCCTACGAGCAGTACTTC.

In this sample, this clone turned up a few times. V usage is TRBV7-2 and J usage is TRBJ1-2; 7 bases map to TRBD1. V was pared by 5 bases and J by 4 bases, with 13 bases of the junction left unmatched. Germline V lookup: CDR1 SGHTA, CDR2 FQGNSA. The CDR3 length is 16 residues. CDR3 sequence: CASSAIRDRVGYGYTF. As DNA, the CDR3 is TGTGCCAGCAGCGCAATTCGTGACAGGGTGGGCTATGGCTACACCTTC. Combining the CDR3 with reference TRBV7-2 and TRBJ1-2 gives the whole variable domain GAGVSQSPSNKVTEKGKDVELRCDPISGHTALYWYRQSLGQGLEFLIYFQGNSAPDKSGLPSDRFSAERTGGSVSTLTIQRTQQEDSAVYLCASSAIRDRVGYGYTFGSGTRLTVV.

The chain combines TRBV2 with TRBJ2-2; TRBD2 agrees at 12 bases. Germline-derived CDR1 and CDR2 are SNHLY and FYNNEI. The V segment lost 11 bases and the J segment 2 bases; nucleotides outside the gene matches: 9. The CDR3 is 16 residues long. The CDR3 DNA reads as TGTGCCGTTGGGACTAGCGGGTTAGGCAACACCGGGGAGCTGTTTTTT. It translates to CAVGTSGLGNTGELFF.

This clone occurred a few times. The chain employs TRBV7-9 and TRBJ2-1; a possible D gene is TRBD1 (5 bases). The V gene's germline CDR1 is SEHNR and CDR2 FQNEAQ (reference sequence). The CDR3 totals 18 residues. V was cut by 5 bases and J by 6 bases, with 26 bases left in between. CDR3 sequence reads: CASSPGRGPGSSLNEQFF. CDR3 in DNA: TGTGCCAGCAGCCCGGGTAGGGGCCCAGGCTCATCGCTCAATGAGCAGTTCTTC.

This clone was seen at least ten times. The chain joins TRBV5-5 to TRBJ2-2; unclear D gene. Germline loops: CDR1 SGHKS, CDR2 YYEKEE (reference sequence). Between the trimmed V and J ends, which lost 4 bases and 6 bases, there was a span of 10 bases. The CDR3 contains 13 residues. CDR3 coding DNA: TGTGCCAGCAGCCCAGGTCGGCCCGGGGAGCTGTTTTTT. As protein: CASSPGRPGELFF.

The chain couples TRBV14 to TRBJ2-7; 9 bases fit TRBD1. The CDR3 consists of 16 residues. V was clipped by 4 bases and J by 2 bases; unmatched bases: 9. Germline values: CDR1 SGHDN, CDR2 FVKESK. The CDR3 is CASSPYGQGKTYEQYF. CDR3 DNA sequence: TGTGCCAGCAGCCCCTATGGACAGGGGAAAACCTACGAGCAGTACTTC.

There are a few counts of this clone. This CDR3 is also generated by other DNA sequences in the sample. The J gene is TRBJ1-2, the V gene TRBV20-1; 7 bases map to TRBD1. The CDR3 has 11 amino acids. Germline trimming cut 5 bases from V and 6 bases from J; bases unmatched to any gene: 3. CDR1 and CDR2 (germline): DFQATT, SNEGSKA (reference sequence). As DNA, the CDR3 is TGCAGTGCTGGGACAGCAAATGGCTACACCTTC. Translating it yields CSAGTANGYTF.

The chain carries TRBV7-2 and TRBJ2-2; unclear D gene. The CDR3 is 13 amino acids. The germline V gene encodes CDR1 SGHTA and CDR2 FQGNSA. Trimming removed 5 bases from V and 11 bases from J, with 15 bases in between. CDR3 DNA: TGTGCCAGCAGCCCGAAACCTGAACTCGAGCTGTTTTTT. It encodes CASSPKPELELFF.

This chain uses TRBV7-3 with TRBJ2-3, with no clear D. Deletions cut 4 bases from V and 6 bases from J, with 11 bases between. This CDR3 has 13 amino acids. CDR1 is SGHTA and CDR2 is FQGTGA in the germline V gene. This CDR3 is CASSSLRADTQYF. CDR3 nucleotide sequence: TGTGCCAGCAGCTCCCTTCGGGCGGATACGCAGTATTTT.

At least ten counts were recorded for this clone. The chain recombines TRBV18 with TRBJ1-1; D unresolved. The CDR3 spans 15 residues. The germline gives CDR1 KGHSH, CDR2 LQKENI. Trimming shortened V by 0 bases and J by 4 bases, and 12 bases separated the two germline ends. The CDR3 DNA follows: TGTGCCAGCTCACCACCGTCCGGGTGGGCCACTGAAGCTTTCTTT. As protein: CASSPPSGWATEAFF.

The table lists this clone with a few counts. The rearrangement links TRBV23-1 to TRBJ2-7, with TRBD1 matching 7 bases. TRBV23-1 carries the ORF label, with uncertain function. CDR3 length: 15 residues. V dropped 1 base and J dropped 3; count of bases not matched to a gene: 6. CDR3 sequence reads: CASSQCQGEIYEQYF. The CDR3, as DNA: TGCGCCAGCAGTCAATGTCAGGGGGAAATCTACGAGCAGTACTTC.

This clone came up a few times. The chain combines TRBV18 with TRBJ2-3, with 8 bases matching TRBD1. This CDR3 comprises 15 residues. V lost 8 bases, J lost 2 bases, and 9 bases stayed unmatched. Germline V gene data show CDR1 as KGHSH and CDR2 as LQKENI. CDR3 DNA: TGTGCCAGCGCCCGGACAGGGCCCACCACAGATACGCAGTATTTT. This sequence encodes CASARTGPTTDTQYF.

This chain's CDR3 is CASSPRGEGDTQYF. The CDR3 nucleotides are TGTGCCAGCAGCCCACGAGGCGAGGGAGATACGCAGTATTTT. V is TRBV9 and J is TRBJ2-3, with TRBD2 as a possible D gene (5 bases). The CDR3 consists of 14 residues. CDR1 SGDLS and CDR2 YYNGEE come from the germline V gene. V lost 4 bases and J lost 5, with 14 bases in between. The full variable domain, completed using reference TRBV9 and TRBJ2-3, is DSGVTQTPKHLITATGQRVTLRCSPRSGDLSVYWYQQSLDQGLQFLIQYYNGEERAKGNILERFSAQQFPDLHSELNLSSLELGDSALYFCASSPRGEGDTQYFGPGTRLTVL.

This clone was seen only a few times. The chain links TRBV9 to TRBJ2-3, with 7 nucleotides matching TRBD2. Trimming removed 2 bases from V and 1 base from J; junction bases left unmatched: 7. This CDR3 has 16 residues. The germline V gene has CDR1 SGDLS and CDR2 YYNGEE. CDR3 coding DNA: TGTGCCAGCAGCGTGACGGGAGGCCATGGCACAGATACGCAGTATTTT. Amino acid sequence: CASSVTGGHGTDTQYF.

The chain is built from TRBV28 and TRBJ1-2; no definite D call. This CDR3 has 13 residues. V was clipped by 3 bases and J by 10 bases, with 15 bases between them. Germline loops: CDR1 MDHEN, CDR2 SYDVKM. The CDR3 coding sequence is TGTGCCAGCAGTTTGATCAAACAGTCTTCCTACACCTTC. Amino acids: CASSLIKQSSYTF.

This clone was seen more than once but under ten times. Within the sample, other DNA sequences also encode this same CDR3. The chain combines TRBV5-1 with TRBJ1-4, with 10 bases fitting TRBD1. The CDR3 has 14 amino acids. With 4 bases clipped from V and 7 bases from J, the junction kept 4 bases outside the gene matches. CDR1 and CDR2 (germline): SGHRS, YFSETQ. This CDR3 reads CASSLGQGTEKLFF. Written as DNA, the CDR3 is TGCGCCAGCAGCCTGGGACAGGGGACTGAAAAACTGTTTTTT.